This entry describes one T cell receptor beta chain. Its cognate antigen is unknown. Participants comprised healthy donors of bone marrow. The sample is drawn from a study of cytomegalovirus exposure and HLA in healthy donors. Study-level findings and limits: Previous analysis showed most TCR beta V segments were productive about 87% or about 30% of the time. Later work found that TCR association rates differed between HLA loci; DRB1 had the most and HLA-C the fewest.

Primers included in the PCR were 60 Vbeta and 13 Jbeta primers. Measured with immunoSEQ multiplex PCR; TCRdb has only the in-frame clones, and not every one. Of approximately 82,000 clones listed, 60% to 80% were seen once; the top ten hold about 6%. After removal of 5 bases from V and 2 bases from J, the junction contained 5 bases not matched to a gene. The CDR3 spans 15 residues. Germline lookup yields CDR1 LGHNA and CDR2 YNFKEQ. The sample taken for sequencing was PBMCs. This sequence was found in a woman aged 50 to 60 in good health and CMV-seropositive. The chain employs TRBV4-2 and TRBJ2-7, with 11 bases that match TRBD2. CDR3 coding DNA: TGTGCCAGCAGCATCGGGACTAGCGGTACCTACGAGCAGTACTTC. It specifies CASSIGTSGTYEQYF.